These 5 T cell receptor beta chains were sequenced from one sample in a study of PD-L1 blockade in urothelial cancer. Only in-frame clones appear in the TCRdb table, and some are missing; sequencing was by immunoSEQ multiplex PCR. The sample has about 41,000 clones; 82% are singletons. The specimen was PBMCs, collected around atezolizumab (anti-PD-L1) treatment. These receptors were taken from a man in his sixties with urothelial cancer.

The rearrangement links TRBV6-1 to TRBJ2-3; tentative D call: TRBD2 (6 bases). Germline CDR1 is MNHNS and CDR2 is SASEGT. V shed 5 bases and J shed 2 bases, with 14 bases lying between them. The CDR3 loop spans 15 amino acids. CDR3 sequence: CASSPTREITDTQYF. The DNA of the CDR3 is TGTGCCAGCAGTCCGACTCGGGAGATCACAGATACGCAGTATTTT.

The J gene is TRBJ2-3, the V gene TRBV7-9, with 7 bases identical to TRBD1. The germline CDR1 and CDR2 sequences are SEHNR and FQNEAQ (reference sequence). V was pared by 2 bases and J by 6 bases, with 5 bases of the junction left unmatched. The CDR3 loop spans 14 amino acids. Here the CDR3 reads CASSLYQGVDTQYF. The CDR3 DNA follows: TGTGCCAGCAGCTTATACCAGGGGGTGGATACGCAGTATTTT.

This rearrangement joins TRBV2 to TRBJ1-1, with unresolved D. The CDR3 contains 12 residues. Germline V lookup: CDR1 SNHLY, CDR2 FYNNEI. V was trimmed by 8 bases and J by 2 bases, leaving 9 bases between them. The CDR3 is CASLVGNTEAFF. The CDR3 DNA is TGTGCCAGCCTAGTAGGAAACACTGAAGCTTTCTTT.

This clone was counted a few times. V and J are TRBV7-8 and TRBJ2-2; 8 bases are shared with TRBD1. Looked up from germline, CDR1 is SGHVS and CDR2 is FQNEAQ. With 7 bases clipped from V and 3 bases from J, the junction kept 10 bases outside the gene matches. CDR3 length: 16 residues. CDR3 DNA sequence: TGTGCCAGCACCCAAGAGGGACAGGCACACACCGGGGAGCTGTTTTTT. This sequence encodes CASTQEGQAHTGELFF.

The chain joins TRBV27 to TRBJ2-2, with 11 bases lining up with TRBD1. J lost 6 bases, V lost 0 bases, and 6 bases had no gene match. Germline values: CDR1 MNHEY, CDR2 SMNVEV (reference sequence). CDR3 length: 17 residues. The CDR3 sequence: CASSLSFGQGASGELFF. Here the CDR3 DNA reads TGTGCCAGCAGTTTATCTTTTGGACAGGGGGCGTCCGGGGAGCTGTTTTTT.